This T cell receptor beta chain was recorded in a study of cytomegalovirus exposure and HLA in healthy donors. Study-wide background: There were under 140 million unique TCR beta sequences, drawn from 200 million or so T cells, in an earlier analysis. Notes on the study in general: Presence/absence results assume similar sequencing depth per donor, which may not hold. Upon later analysis, TCR association rates were observed to vary by HLA locus, being highest for DRB1 and lowest for HLA-C.

PCR involved 60 Vbeta and 13 Jbeta primers. The assay was immunoSEQ multiplex PCR, and TCRdb's table has in-frame clones only and misses some. The data hold over 120,000 clones, with 70% to 85% observed a single time. Comment on this clone: The antigen is not known.

CDR1 SQVTM and CDR2 ANQGSEA come from the germline V gene. This CDR3 has 20 amino acids. Trimming stripped 0 bases from V and 0 bases from J, with 24 bases between. The rearrangement joins TRBV29-1 to TRBJ2-1, with a weak D call TRBD2 (5 bases). The sequenced sample was PBMCs. The sequence was obtained from a woman aged 55-69 years in good health and CMV-seropositive. The CDR3 loop reads CSVEDAHLEDGPSSYNEQFF. The DNA of the CDR3 is TGCAGCGTTGAAGATGCGCACTTGGAGGACGGACCAAGCTCCTACAATGAGCAGTTCTTC.